These 19 T cell receptor beta chains came from one sample sequenced in a study of cytomegalovirus exposure and HLA in healthy donors. PCR amplification relied on 60 Vbeta primers (plus 13 Jbeta primers). The repertoire was sequenced with immunoSEQ multiplex PCR; TCRdb's copy has only in-frame clones and lacks some. The sample lists roughly 54,000 clones, 70% to 80% occurring once. The sequencing sample was made of PBMCs. The receptors were sampled from a woman in her sixties or seventies in good health and CMV-seropositive.

This rearrangement joins TRBV9 to TRBJ2-7; TRBD2 matches 13 bases. V shed 4 bases and J 7 bases; nucleotides not matched to a gene: 11. CDR1 is SGDLS, CDR2 YYNGEE, per germline. The CDR3 spans 16 residues. The CDR3 here is CASSLGTSGATSEQYF. As DNA, the CDR3 is TGTGCCAGCAGCCTCGGGACTAGCGGGGCGACTTCGGAGCAGTACTTC. The whole variable domain, filled in from reference TRBV9 and TRBJ2-7, reads DSGVTQTPKHLITATGQRVTLRCSPRSGDLSVYWYQQSLDQGLQFLIQYYNGEERAKGNILERFSAQQFPDLHSELNLSSLELGDSALYFCASSLGTSGATSEQYFGPGTRLTVT.

The rearrangement links TRBV14 to TRBJ1-1; no reliable D call. Trimming removed 4 bases at V and 11 bases at J, with 17 bases between. CDR3 length equals 13 residues. Per the germline V gene, CDR1 is SGHDN and CDR2 is FVKESK. The CDR3 protein is CASSRGPYSRAFF. The CDR3, as DNA: TGTGCCAGCAGCCGAGGGCCTTACTCACGGGCTTTCTTT.

This clone turned up a few times. The chain joins TRBV4-1 to TRBJ2-1, with a possible D match to TRBD1 (5 bases). Trimming removed 3 bases from V and 1 base from J, with 22 bases in between. Germline CDR1 and CDR2: MGHRA and YSYEKL. CDR3 length equals 19 residues. In nucleotides, the CDR3 is TGCGCCAGCAGCCAGACTCGGTTTTCTCCGAAGGGGTCCTACAATGAGCAGTTCTTC. Amino acid sequence: CASSQTRFSPKGSYNEQFF.

The CDR3 spells CASGPSEAFF. The CDR3 DNA follows: TGTGCCAGCGGTCCGAGTGAAGCTTTCTTT. The V gene is TRBV7-9, the J gene TRBJ1-1; D is unclear. The CDR3 contains 10 residues. Germline values: CDR1 SEHNR, CDR2 FQNEAQ (reference sequence). V shed 8 bases and J shed 7 bases, with 8 bases lying between them.

This clone was seen more than once but under ten times. V gene TRBV7-2 combines with J gene TRBJ1-2, with TRBD1 identical over 7 bases. This CDR3 has 15 amino acids. The V segment lost 5 bases and the J segment 1 base; nucleotides outside the gene matches: 7. Germline V CDR1 and CDR2: SGHTA, FQGNSA. The CDR3 loop is CASSLGQSLNYGYTF. For the CDR3, the DNA is TGTGCCAGCAGCCTGGGACAGTCCCTTAACTATGGCTACACCTTC.

With regard to this clone: One end of the junction varies from germline; a read error may be responsible. J is TRBJ1-2 and V is TRBV6-6, with D uncertain. This CDR3 is 12 amino acids long. Germline V gene sequence: CDR1 MNHNY, CDR2 SVGAGI (reference sequence). The CDR3, as DNA: TGTGCCACCAGTGCGGTGTACTATGGCTACACCTTC. Its protein product is CATSAVYYGYTF.

The CDR3 DNA is TGCGCCAGCAGCTTCTGGGGACAGGGGGACACCGGGGAGCTGTTTTTT. Encoded protein: CASSFWGQGDTGELFF. The V and J genes are TRBV5-1 and TRBJ2-2; TRBD1 matches at 11 bases. The CDR3 is made up of 16 amino acids. Losses at the gene ends were 2 bases for V and 3 bases for J; bases not matched to a gene: 3. CDR1 and CDR2 (germline): SGHRS, YFSETQ. Full variable domain (outside the CDR3, taken from reference TRBV5-1 and TRBJ2-2): KAGVTQTPRYLIKTRGQQVTLSCSPISGHRSVSWYQQTPGQGLQFLFEYFSETQRNKGNFPGRFSGRQFSNSRSEMNVSTLELGDSALYLCASSFWGQGDTGELFFGEGSRLTVL.

In this sample, this clone turned up a few times. This chain joins TRBV13 and TRBJ1-1, with no clear D. This CDR3 is built from 16 residues. The germline V and J ends were trimmed by 6 bases and 3 bases, with 20 bases remaining between them. CDR1 is PRHDT and CDR2 is FYEKMQ in the germline V gene (reference sequence). In DNA, the CDR3 is TGTGCCAGCAGTCCCCCTTATGACTGGGTACACACTGAAGCTTTCTTT. Its translation: CASSPPYDWVHTEAFF.

This clone appeared a single time. The chain couples TRBV9 to TRBJ1-2; a possible D gene is TRBD1 (5 bases). CDR3 length: 13 amino acids. Germline loops: CDR1 SGDLS, CDR2 YYNGEE. Trimming took off 7 bases at V and 8 bases at J, with 18 bases between the two ends. CDR3 sequence: CASGYDSGRGYTF. The DNA of the CDR3 is TGTGCCAGCGGTTACGACTCAGGGAGGGGCTACACCTTC.

The J gene is TRBJ2-2, the V gene TRBV2; 10 nucleotides align to TRBD2. V dropped 4 bases and J dropped 9; count of bases not matched to a gene: 11. The CDR3 runs to 16 residues. CDR1 SNHLY and CDR2 FYNNEI come from the germline V gene. The CDR3 spells CASSASGGDRGRELFF. CDR3 nucleotides: TGTGCCAGCAGTGCTAGCGGGGGTGACAGGGGCCGGGAGCTGTTTTTT.

This clone was detected once. The V gene is TRBV27, the J gene TRBJ1-5; 8 bases fit TRBD1. Trimming cost V 3 bases and J 13 bases; bases outside gene matches: 5. CDR1 and CDR2 (germline): MNHEY, SMNVEV (reference sequence). The CDR3 is 12 residues long. CDR3: CASSFPQGVQHF. CDR3 DNA: TGTGCCAGCAGTTTCCCACAGGGGGTGCAGCATTTT.

The CDR3 sequence: CASTRTAPSQPQHF. In nucleotides, the CDR3 is TGTGCCAGCACGCGAACAGCCCCTTCCCAGCCCCAGCATTTT. The rearrangement uses TRBV6-1 and TRBJ1-5; unclear D gene. The CDR3 totals 14 residues. CDR1 is MNHNS, CDR2 SASEGT, per germline. V was clipped by 7 bases and J by 7 bases, with 17 bases between them.

V usage is TRBV9 and J usage is TRBJ2-1; 7 positions agree with TRBD1. CDR1 SGDLS and CDR2 YYNGEE come from the germline V gene. The CDR3 loop spans 14 amino acids. Losses at the gene ends were 3 bases for V and 3 bases for J; bases not matched to a gene: 3. The CDR3 bases are TGTGCCAGCAGCGGACAGGGTTACTACAATGAGCAGTTCTTC. It specifies CASSGQGYYNEQFF. Supplemented by reference TRBV9 and TRBJ2-1, the full variable domain reads DSGVTQTPKHLITATGQRVTLRCSPRSGDLSVYWYQQSLDQGLQFLIQYYNGEERAKGNILERFSAQQFPDLHSELNLSSLELGDSALYFCASSGQGYYNEQFFGPGTRLTVL.

The chain employs TRBV6-1 and TRBJ2-7; TRBD2 matches 7 bases. Looked up from germline, CDR1 is MNHNS and CDR2 is SASEGT. This CDR3 is built from 13 residues. V was pared by 6 bases and J by 6 bases, with 8 bases of the junction left unmatched. The CDR3 coding sequence is TGTGCCAGCAGGACACCGGGGGGTCTCGAGCAGTACTTC. It specifies CASRTPGGLEQYF.

The V gene is TRBV27, the J gene TRBJ2-2; D gene unclear. V dropped 6 bases and J dropped 0 bases, with 5 bases sitting between them. The CDR3 covers 13 residues. Germline assignment: CDR1 MNHEY and CDR2 SMNVEV (reference sequence). CDR3 sequence (DNA): TGTGCCAGCAGCTACGCGAACACCGGGGAGCTGTTTTTT. It is translated as CASSYANTGELFF.

The chain carries TRBV21-1 and TRBJ1-2; the table's D call of TRBD1 was not tested on the DNA. TRBV21-1 is designated a pseudogene. The CDR3 sequence is 13 residues long. The chain's CDR3 is CASSIHRAYGYTF. CDR3 in DNA: TGTGCCAGCAGCATCCACAGGGCCTATGGCTACACCTTC.

V gene TRBV9 combines with J gene TRBJ2-6; tentatively, D is TRBD2 (5 bases). From germline, CDR1 is SGDLS and CDR2 YYNGEE. V lost 4 bases and J lost 0, with 14 bases in between. The CDR3 length is 17 residues. The CDR3 loop is CASSPTMGSSGANVLTF. The CDR3 nucleotides read TGTGCCAGCAGCCCCACAATGGGGAGCTCTGGGGCCAACGTCCTGACTTTC.

This clone has at least ten counts. The genes are TRBV9 and TRBJ1-2, with 8 bases fitting TRBD1. Trimming cost V 4 bases and J 8 bases; bases outside gene matches: 4. Germline CDR1 reads SGDLS; CDR2 reads YYNGEE. The CDR3 has 12 amino acids. CDR3 DNA: TGTGCCAGCAGCCCAGGACAGGGCGGCTACACCTTC. Amino acids: CASSPGQGGYTF.

The rearrangement links TRBV7-9 to TRBJ2-7, with D tentatively TRBD1 (6 bases). Trimming shortened V by 4 bases and J by 4 bases, and 8 bases separated the two germline ends. The CDR3 length is 12 residues. Germline V lookup: CDR1 SEHNR, CDR2 FQNEAQ (reference sequence). In DNA, the CDR3 is TGTGCCAGCAGCTCGGACAGATACGAGCAGTACTTC. Its translation: CASSSDRYEQYF.